This is a list of T cell receptor beta chains from one sample in a study of early T cells in non-severe SARS-CoV-2 infection. TCRdb re-analysed the 5' RACE reads in MiXCR, keeping a single row per CDR3 protein. The repertoire includes about 56,000 distinct CDR3 sequences, 10% to 13% of them detected once, and under 7.5% sits in the top ten. Sequencing was done on a sample of whole blood. These receptors came from an adult who was a healthcare worker with PCR-confirmed SARS-CoV-2 infection or an uninfected control (not recorded which). The CDR3 runs from the conserved cysteine through the conserved F or W. A D gene is named only where the DNA matches it firmly. The size entry is marked missing in some rows and otherwise reads once, few, many or a size class.

v_gene	j_gene	abundance	d_gene	CDR3aa	CDR3nt
TRBV11-3	TRBJ2-5	many	TRBD2	CASSILFGLAGEETQYF	TGTGCCAGCAGCATTCTCTTCGGACTAGCGGGAGAAGAGACCCAGTACTTC
TRBV5-1	TRBJ1-4	-	-	CASSYLANEKLFF	TGCGCCAGCAGCTATTTGGCTAATGAAAAACTGTTTTTT
TRBV9	TRBJ2-5	-	TRBD2	CASSVGVTSGIQETQYF	TGTGCCAGCAGCGTAGGGGTGACTAGCGGGATACAAGAGACCCAGTACTTC
TRBV4-3	TRBJ2-7	many	TRBD1	CASSQSTGWDYEQYF	TGCGCCAGCAGCCAGTCGACAGGGTGGGACTACGAGCAGTACTTC
TRBV6-2/TRBV6-3	TRBJ2-7	many	TRBD1	CASSYGTGTYPHEQYF	TGTGCCAGCAGTTACGGGACAGGTACCTATCCCCACGAGCAGTACTTC
TRBV27	TRBJ2-1	medium-sized	TRBD2	CASSPRSGSDEQFF	TGTGCCAGCAGTCCCCGTAGCGGGAGCGATGAGCAGTTCTTC
TRBV3-1	TRBJ2-1	many	TRBD2	CASSHRALAGGTMEQFF	TGTGCCAGCAGCCACCGAGCACTAGCGGGAGGTACAATGGAGCAGTTCTTC
TRBV20-1	TRBJ2-4	few	-	CSAPRYAEENIQYF	TGCAGTGCTCCGCGCTACGCCGAGGAAAACATTCAGTACTTC
TRBV12-3/TRBV12-4	TRBJ2-7	many	-	CARGIISYEQYF	TGTGCCAGAGGGATAATTTCCTACGAGCAGTACTTC
TRBV5-1	TRBJ1-1	many	TRBD1	CASSLATGGITEAFF	TGCGCCAGCAGCTTGGCGACAGGGGGCATCACTGAAGCTTTCTTT